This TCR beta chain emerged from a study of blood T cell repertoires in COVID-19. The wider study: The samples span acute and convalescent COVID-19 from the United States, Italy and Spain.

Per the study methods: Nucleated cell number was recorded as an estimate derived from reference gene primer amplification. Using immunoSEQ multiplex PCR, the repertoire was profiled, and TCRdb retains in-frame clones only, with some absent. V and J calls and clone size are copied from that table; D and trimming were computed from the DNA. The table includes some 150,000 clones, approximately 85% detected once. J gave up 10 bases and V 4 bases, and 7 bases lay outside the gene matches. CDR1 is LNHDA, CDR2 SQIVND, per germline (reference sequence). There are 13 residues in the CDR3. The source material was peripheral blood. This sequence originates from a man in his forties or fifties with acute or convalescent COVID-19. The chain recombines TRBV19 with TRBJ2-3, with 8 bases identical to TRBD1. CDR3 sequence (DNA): TGTGCCAGTAGTAGCCGGGACAGGAGGCCGCAGTATTTT. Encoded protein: CASSSRDRRPQYF.